Sequencing of this TCR beta chain was carried out in a study of T-cell reconstitution after alpha-beta-depleted transplantation in children. Study-wide findings and caveats: A year post-transplant, T-cell counts and diversity derived mostly from newly produced T cells. Reportedly, only several hundred clones from non-depleted graft cells drove alpha-beta T-cell counts at about two months. Surviving recipient cells, namely T cells and thymic progenitors, were the source of high day-60 TCRbeta diversity in some patients.

Comments on this clonotype: Antigen specificity is unknown.

This CDR3 comprises 13 residues. Trimming took 0 bases from V and 3 from J, leaving 7 bases between them. CDR1 and CDR2 from the germline V gene are SGHRS and YFSETQ. Researchers prepared the TCRbeta library using unique molecular identifiers, the study reports. Via MiXCR, TCRdb re-called the PCR reads, giving one row per CDR3 protein. The sample has 450,000 to 550,000 distinct CDR3 sequences, 11% seen once; the top ten hold around 13%. The clonotype comes from a female patient younger than 10 who had a stem cell transplant for aplastic anemia, so the T cells may come from the graft donor. The sample was PBMCs, mostly from graft donor cells, taken 180 days after TCRalphabeta/CD19-depleted stem cell transplant. The J gene is TRBJ2-7, the V gene TRBV5-1; D not resolved. Written as DNA, the CDR3 is TGCGCCAGCAGCTTGGCACCCGACTACGAGCAGTACTTC. Protein product: CASSLAPDYEQYF.